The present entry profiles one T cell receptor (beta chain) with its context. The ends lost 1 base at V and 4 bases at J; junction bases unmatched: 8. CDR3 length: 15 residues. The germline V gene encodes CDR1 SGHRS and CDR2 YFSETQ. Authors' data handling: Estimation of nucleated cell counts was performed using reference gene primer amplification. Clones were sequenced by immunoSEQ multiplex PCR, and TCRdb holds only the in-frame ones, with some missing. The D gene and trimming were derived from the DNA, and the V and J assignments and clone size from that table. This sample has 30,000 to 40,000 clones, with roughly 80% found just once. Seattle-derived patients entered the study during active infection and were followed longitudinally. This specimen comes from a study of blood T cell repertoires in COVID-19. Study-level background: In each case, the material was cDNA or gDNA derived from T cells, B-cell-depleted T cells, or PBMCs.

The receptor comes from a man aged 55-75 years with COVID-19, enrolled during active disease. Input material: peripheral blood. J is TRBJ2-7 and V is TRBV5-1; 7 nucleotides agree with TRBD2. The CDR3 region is CASSLRRETVYEQYF. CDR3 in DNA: TGCGCCAGCAGCTTGCGGCGGGAGACTGTGTACGAGCAGTACTTC.